These 31 T cell receptor beta chains share one sample of origin, sequenced in a study of T-cell memory formation after mild COVID-19 (dated by TCRdb to 2020 to 2022). Library preparation was by 5' RACE. Instrument on record: Illumina NovaSeq 6000. TCRdb handled the public reads itself, with Q25 trimming in fastp and clone calling in MiXCR, and kept productive beta chains. Rows with one shared CDR3 protein collapse into an entry with the most common genes and DNA. The sample includes some 310,000 distinct CDR3 sequences, with around 20% observed a single time. Around 20% of the sample is held by the ten biggest clonotypes. Sequencing was carried out using PBMCs or a T cell subset sorted from them (not recorded which). The receptor source for this set is a young man who had mild COVID-19 (a few samples of this study predate the infection). The sample titles of this study are shuffled in the database, so cell type and time point are left out; the donor was told from shared clones.

The gene calls are TRBV5-1 and TRBJ2-2; D gene uncertain. Germline V CDR1 and CDR2: SGHRS, YFSETQ. The CDR3 consists of 15 residues. Trimming stripped 3 bases from V and 4 bases from J, with 13 bases between. In DNA, the CDR3 is TGCGCCAGCAGCTCCCGCGAAGGTTTCACCGGGGAGCTGTTTTTT. It translates to CASSSREGFTGELFF.

This clonotype was recorded a few times. This chain links TRBV5-6 with TRBJ1-1; TRBD1 aligns across 7 bases. CDR3 length equals 16 residues. Germline CDR1 SGHDT, CDR2 YYEEEE. The ends lost 0 bases at V and 0 bases at J; junction bases unmatched: 5. Here the CDR3 DNA reads TGTGCCAGCAGCTTGGGACAGGGACCTTTGAACACTGAAGCTTTCTTT. It specifies CASSLGQGPLNTEAFF.

The rearrangement uses TRBV7-9 and TRBJ1-1; possibly TRBD1 for D (5 bases). The V end was cut by 4 bases, the J end by 0 bases, with 12 bases between. Germline loops: CDR1 SEHNR, CDR2 FQNEAQ (reference sequence). This CDR3 region has 15 residues. This CDR3 is CASSSRPGVNTEAFF. CDR3 in DNA: TGTGCCAGCAGCTCGCGCCCGGGGGTGAACACTGAAGCTTTCTTT.

Many counts were recorded for this clonotype. This CDR3 reads CASSGTGGVYQPQHF. As DNA, the CDR3 is TGTGCCAGCAGCGGGACAGGGGGTGTTTATCAGCCCCAGCATTTT. The J gene is TRBJ1-5, the V gene TRBV28; TRBD1 matches 11 bases. The V gene end was trimmed by 6 bases and the J gene end by 5 bases; junction bases not matched to a gene: 6. Germline-derived CDR1 and CDR2 are MDHEN and SYDVKM. CDR3 length: 15 residues.

The chain uses TRBV9 and TRBJ1-1; TRBD1 is a possible D gene (5 bases). Germline CDR1 reads SGDLS; CDR2 reads YYNGEE. The V end lost 0 bases, the J end lost 7 bases, and 13 bases lay between the germline ends. The CDR3 spans 14 residues. The CDR3 here is CASSVVGVGDEAFF. The CDR3 DNA follows: TGTGCCAGCAGCGTAGTAGGGGTTGGTGATGAAGCTTTCTTT. Based on the CDR3 plus reference TRBV9 and TRBJ1-1, the full variable domain is DSGVTQTPKHLITATGQRVTLRCSPRSGDLSVYWYQQSLDQGLQFLIQYYNGEERAKGNILERFSAQQFPDLHSELNLSSLELGDSALYFCASSVVGVGDEAFFGQGTRLTVV.

Regarding this clonotype: A clone one base away is much larger, so this may be a read error. This sequence joins TRBV7-3 and TRBJ2-2; the D is unclear. CDR1 is SGHTA and CDR2 is FQGTGA in the germline V gene. V lost 5 bases and J 5 bases, leaving 9 bases between the germline ends. This CDR3 spans 13 amino acids. This CDR3 reads CASSTRWTGELFF. CDR3 nucleotide sequence: TGTGCCAGCAGCACCAGGTGGACCGGGGAGCTGTTTTTT.

The V call is TRBV7-2, the J call TRBJ1-5, with 7 bases lining up with TRBD1. Looked up from germline, CDR1 is SGHTA and CDR2 is FQGNSA. The CDR3 spans 13 residues. V dropped 5 bases and J dropped 7; count of bases not matched to a gene: 5. CDR3 region: CASSPDRLQPQHF. In DNA, the CDR3 is TGTGCCAGCAGCCCGGACAGGTTGCAGCCCCAGCATTTT. Full variable domain (rest looked up from reference TRBV7-2 and TRBJ1-5): GAGVSQSPSNKVTEKGKDVELRCDPISGHTALYWYRQSLGQGLEFLIYFQGNSAPDKSGLPSDRFSAERTGGSVSTLTIQRTQQEDSAVYLCASSPDRLQPQHFGDGTRLSIL.

In this sample, this clonotype turned up a few times. The CDR3 loop is CASSRRGAPGLDTQYF. In DNA form, the CDR3 reads TGTGCCAGCAGCCGTCGGGGGGCCCCAGGGCTAGATACGCAGTATTTT. V gene TRBV7-3 combines with J gene TRBJ2-3; weak D call: TRBD2 (7 bases). Germline assignment: CDR1 SGHTA and CDR2 FQGTGA. The CDR3 loop spans 16 amino acids. V shed 5 bases and J shed 5 bases, with 20 bases lying between them. Based on the CDR3 plus reference TRBV7-3 and TRBJ2-3, the full variable domain is GAGVSQTPSNKVTEKGKYVELRCDPISGHTALYWYRQSLGQGPEFLIYFQGTGAADDSGLPNDRFFAVRPEGSVSTLKIQRTERGDSAVYLCASSRRGAPGLDTQYFGPGTRLTVL.

The chain employs TRBV30 and TRBJ2-7, with no clear D. V lost 3 bases to trimming and J lost 1 base, with 16 bases between them. Germline V gene sequence: CDR1 GTSNPN, CDR2 SVGIG (reference sequence). This CDR3 is 15 amino acids long. CDR3 nucleotides: TGTGCCTGGAGCGATTATCTAGACGGGTCCTACGAGCAGTACTTC. Residues: CAWSDYLDGSYEQYF.

There are a few counts of this clonotype. V gene TRBV7-2 combines with J gene TRBJ2-5; D is undetermined. Deletions cut 3 bases from V and 1 base from J, with 9 bases between. In germline, CDR1 is SGHTA, CDR2 FQGNSA. This CDR3 is built from 14 residues. The CDR3 is CASSFRVVQETQYF. The CDR3 coding sequence is TGTGCCAGCAGCTTTCGGGTAGTCCAAGAGACCCAGTACTTC. The whole variable domain, filled in from reference TRBV7-2 and TRBJ2-5, reads GAGVSQSPSNKVTEKGKDVELRCDPISGHTALYWYRQSLGQGLEFLIYFQGNSAPDKSGLPSDRFSAERTGGSVSTLTIQRTQQEDSAVYLCASSFRVVQETQYFGPGTRLLVL.

This chain connects TRBV4-1 to TRBJ2-3, with 12 bases aligning to TRBD2. Germline CDR1 and CDR2: MGHRA and YSYEKL. Trimming took 1 base from V and 4 from J; bases not matched to a gene: 6. The CDR3 totals 17 residues. The CDR3 DNA follows: TGCGCCAGCAGCCAAGTACCTAGCGGGGGGGCCCCAGATACGCAGTATTTT. This encodes CASSQVPSGGAPDTQYF.

A few counts support this clonotype. CDR3 coding DNA: TGTGCCAGCAGCCTGCCGGGACTAGCGGGGGGGCGCTCGGATGAGCAGTTCTTC. It codes for CASSLPGLAGGRSDEQFF. J is TRBJ2-1 and V is TRBV3-1; 16 bases are shared with TRBD2. Germline V gene sequence: CDR1 LGHDT, CDR2 YNNKEL (reference sequence). The CDR3 loop spans 18 amino acids. V lost 4 bases, J lost 8 bases, and 11 bases stayed unmatched.

This clonotype was counted between two and nine times. The rearrangement uses TRBV20-1 and TRBJ1-6, with D unresolved. CDR1 and CDR2 from the germline V gene are DFQATT and SNEGSKA (reference sequence). There are 14 residues in the CDR3. V was clipped by 6 bases and J by 8 bases, with 17 bases between them. CDR3 in amino acids: CSADGRSTYSPLHF. CDR3 DNA: TGCAGTGCCGATGGGAGGTCCACCTATTCACCCCTCCACTTT.

This clonotype was counted at least ten times. The V call is TRBV12-3 or TRBV12-4, the J call TRBJ1-1; D is perhaps TRBD1 (5 bases). V was pared by 10 bases and J by 1 base, with 13 bases between. The CDR3 totals 13 residues. For the CDR3, the DNA is TGTGCCATCCAGACGACAGCGAACACTGAAGCTTTCTTT. Residues: CAIQTTANTEAFF.

The chain recombines TRBV15 with TRBJ2-5, with 7 bases identical to TRBD2. The ends lost 5 bases at V and 5 bases at J; junction bases unmatched: 14. Looked up from germline, CDR1 is LNHNV and CDR2 is YYDKDF (reference sequence). The CDR3 covers 16 residues. CDR3 amino acids: CATSATLATAPETQYF. Here the CDR3 DNA reads TGTGCCACCAGCGCCACACTAGCGACCGCGCCTGAGACCCAGTACTTC.

This clonotype was counted between two and nine times. The genes are TRBV6-5 and TRBJ2-1, with 8 bases aligning to TRBD2. The length of the CDR3 is 16 residues. Germline V CDR1 and CDR2: MNHEY, SVGAGI. V gave up 6 bases and J gave up 0 bases; unmatched junction bases: 7. DNA for the CDR3: TGTGCCAGCAGACCCGGGGGGGCCGCCTCCTACAATGAGCAGTTCTTC. Amino acids: CASRPGGAASYNEQFF.

The chain combines TRBV6-1 with TRBJ1-1; 7 positions match TRBD1. The V gene's germline CDR1 is MNHNS and CDR2 SASEGT. J was trimmed by 5 bases and V by 2 bases; bases with no gene match: 5. The CDR3 is 14 amino acids. The chain's CDR3 is CASSERGLETEAFF. Here the CDR3 DNA reads TGTGCCAGCAGTGAAAGGGGGCTGGAGACTGAAGCTTTCTTT.

This clonotype was seen more than once but under ten times. The chain employs TRBV10-3 and TRBJ1-5, with D maybe TRBD1 (5 bases). Germline V CDR1 and CDR2: ENHRY, SYGVKD. The V end was cut by 10 bases, the J end by 2 bases, with 15 bases between. This CDR3 comprises 14 residues. CDR3: CASSSREGNQPQHF. The CDR3 DNA follows: TGTGCCAGCTCCTCCAGGGAGGGCAATCAGCCCCAGCATTTT.

The gene calls are TRBV6-5 and TRBJ2-2; 8 positions agree with TRBD1. The CDR3 runs 15 residues. V trimming: 7 bases; J trimming: 0 bases; junction bases outside the gene matches: 4. Germline CDR1 MNHEY, CDR2 SVGAGI. CDR3 nucleotide sequence: TGTGCCAGCATTCAGGGGGCCCCGAACACCGGGGAGCTGTTTTTT. Residues: CASIQGAPNTGELFF.

This clonotype showed up many times. This chain links TRBV6-5 with TRBJ1-2, with unresolved D. This CDR3 spans 15 amino acids. The V gene's germline CDR1 is MNHEY and CDR2 SVGAGI. V lost 4 bases to trimming and J lost 4 bases, with 16 bases between them. The CDR3 protein is CASSSGGGRGYGYTF. DNA of the CDR3: TGTGCCAGCAGTTCCGGCGGAGGGCGAGGCTATGGCTACACCTTC.

The chain combines TRBV14 with TRBJ2-2; either TRBD1 or TRBD2 may supply D (6 bases each). The CDR3 runs to 16 residues. CDR1 SGHDN and CDR2 FVKESK come from the germline V gene. Trimming pared 4 bases from V and 4 bases from J, leaving 16 bases between. CDR3 DNA sequence: TGTGCCAGCAGCCCCCGAGGGGGGCGCACCACCGGGGAGCTGTTTTTT. Amino acid sequence: CASSPRGGRTTGELFF.

As regards this clonotype: Because the CDR3's place on the DNA is in doubt, the DNA is left out and the CDR3 is given as listed by TCRdb. The rearrangement joins TRBV21-1 to TRBJ2-2; the table names TRBD2, a call not compared with the DNA. TRBV21-1 is annotated as a pseudogene. The CDR3 is 16 amino acids in total, end residues counted. The CDR3 spells CASSKTSGGTPGSCFF.

This sequence joins TRBV10-3 and TRBJ2-1; D gene unclear. This CDR3 region has 13 residues. Trimming removed 8 bases from V and 6 bases from J, with 14 bases in between. The germline V gene encodes CDR1 ENHRY and CDR2 SYGVKD. The DNA of the CDR3 is TGTGCCATCCGCCGTAGGTCCAGCAATGAGCAGTTCTTC. Amino acids: CAIRRRSSNEQFF.

In its sample, this clonotype was seen a few times. V and J are TRBV2 and TRBJ2-7; tentatively, D is TRBD1 (5 bases). Germline V lookup: CDR1 SNHLY, CDR2 FYNNEI. The CDR3 runs to 15 residues. Trimming shortened V by 2 bases and J by 4 bases, and 15 bases separated the two germline ends. The CDR3 DNA reads as TGTGCCAGCAGTGAATCCCCCGGACACGGATACGAGCAGTACTTC. It codes for CASSESPGHGYEQYF.

This clonotype was counted only a few times. This chain connects TRBV28 to TRBJ2-5; D not resolved. V dropped 4 bases and J dropped 5 bases, with 14 bases sitting between them. There are 14 residues in the CDR3. CDR1 is MDHEN and CDR2 is SYDVKM in the germline V gene. Here the CDR3 DNA reads TGTGCCAGCAGTTCCGCCCCGGCCGAGGAGACCCAGTACTTC. Its protein product is CASSSAPAEETQYF.

The genes are TRBV7-9 and TRBJ2-3; D unclear. CDR1 and CDR2 from the germline V gene are SEHNR and FQNEAQ (reference sequence). V dropped 4 bases and J dropped 1 base, with 6 bases sitting between them. The CDR3 covers 13 residues. For the CDR3, the DNA is TGTGCCAGCAGCTCCCCTCGCACAGATACGCAGTATTTT. Its protein is CASSSPRTDTQYF.

Only a few counts were recorded for this clonotype. The CDR3, as DNA: TGCGCCAGCAGTGACCTTCTGAGCCCCTATGGCTACACCTTC. Translation gives CASSDLLSPYGYTF. The chain joins TRBV5-1 to TRBJ1-2; D gene uncertain. The CDR3 covers 14 residues. Germline lookup yields CDR1 SGHRS and CDR2 YFSETQ. The V end lost 5 bases, the J end lost 4 bases, and 15 bases lay between the germline ends.

A few counts support this clonotype. The chain uses TRBV5-4 and TRBJ1-1; unclear D gene. The CDR3 runs to 13 residues. V lost 1 base, J lost 7 bases, and 11 bases lay in between. CDR1 is SGHNT, CDR2 YYREEE, per germline (reference sequence). CDR3 sequence (DNA): TGTGCCAGCAGCTTGCCAGATCTACTTGAAGCTTTCTTT. This codes for CASSLPDLLEAFF.

In DNA, the CDR3 is TGCAGTGCTAGACTAGGGGTAGAGAAGACCCAGTACTTC. As protein: CSARLGVEKTQYF. This chain links TRBV20-1 with TRBJ2-5; tentatively, D is TRBD1 (5 bases). V was pared by 2 bases and J by 6 bases, with 13 bases between. Germline CDR1 DFQATT, CDR2 SNEGSKA (reference sequence). The CDR3 loop spans 13 amino acids.

This clonotype was detected many times. The chain couples TRBV7-3 to TRBJ2-1; 8 bases line up with TRBD2. With V trimmed by 3 bases and J by 3 bases, 1 base remained unmatched. Germline CDR1 reads SGHTA; CDR2 reads FQGTGA. CDR3 length: 14 amino acids. CDR3 residues: CASSFSGDYNEQFF. Written as DNA, the CDR3 is TGTGCCAGCAGCTTTAGCGGGGACTACAATGAGCAGTTCTTC. The whole variable domain, remainder taken from reference TRBV7-3 and TRBJ2-1, is GAGVSQTPSNKVTEKGKYVELRCDPISGHTALYWYRQSLGQGPEFLIYFQGTGAADDSGLPNDRFFAVRPEGSVSTLKIQRTERGDSAVYLCASSFSGDYNEQFFGPGTRLTVL.

This clonotype has a handful of counts. This chain connects TRBV21-1 to TRBJ2-1; TRBD1, the D gene given by the table, was not confirmed from the DNA. TRBV21-1 is marked as a pseudogene. This CDR3 region has 14 residues. For the CDR3, the DNA is TGTGCCAGCAGGCCGGGCGGGGGTCGCAATGAGCAGTTCTTC. As protein: CASRPGGGRNEQFF.